A single sample is the source of the 27 T cell receptor beta chains below, sequenced in a study of blood T cell repertoires in COVID-19 (dated by TCRdb to the early 2020s). Library prep was done by the immunoSEQ multiplex PCR assay. TCRdb stores this immuneACCESS table with in-frame sequences only. Part of the clones is absent; in the studies checked, under half of the shortfall reflects unresolved V genes, and no reason is known for the rest. In all, the sample holds about 69,000 clones, and more than 75% of those were seen once. The leading ten clones occupy roughly 50% of the sample. The sequencing sample was made of peripheral blood. These TCRs come from a human donor in a cohort sampled during active COVID-19.

This chain connects TRBV7-9 to TRBJ1-2; D call uncertain. This CDR3 is built from 13 residues. Trimming took 5 bases from V and 5 from J, leaving 12 bases between them. CDR1 SEHNR and CDR2 FQNEAQ come from the germline V gene (reference sequence). The CDR3 coding sequence is TGTGCCAGCAGCCCGAACGAGGGATATGGCTACACCTTC. Translation gives CASSPNEGYGYTF.

This clone was counted a few times. The chain uses TRBV25-1 and TRBJ2-6, with D possibly matching TRBD1 (6 bases). CDR1 and CDR2 from the germline V gene are MGHDK and SYGVNS. CDR3 size: 15 residues. V gave up 5 bases and J gave up 2 bases, with 10 bases separating them. The DNA for the CDR3 is TGTGCCAGCAGTTCACCAGGGGCTGGGGCCAACGTCCTGACTTTC. Amino acids: CASSSPGAGANVLTF. Drawing the rest from reference TRBV25-1 and TRBJ2-6, the complete variable domain is EADIYQTPRYLVIGTGKKITLECSQTMGHDKMYWYQQDPGMELHLIHYSYGVNSTEKGDLSSESTVSRIRTEHFPLTLESARPSHTSQYLCASSSPGAGANVLTFGAGSRLTVL.

The CDR3 DNA reads as TGTGCCTGGAGTACCCTGGGACAGGCAGGGGAAAAACTGTTTTTT. Residues: CAWSTLGQAGEKLFF. This chain uses TRBV30 with TRBJ1-4, with 8 bases aligning to TRBD1. Germline lookup yields CDR1 GTSNPN and CDR2 SVGIG (reference sequence). This CDR3 spans 15 amino acids. With V trimmed by 2 bases and J by 8 bases, 10 bases remained unmatched.

The chain links TRBV7-6 to TRBJ2-2; TRBD1 is a possible D gene (6 bases). This CDR3 has 15 residues. V was cut by 1 base and J by 2 bases, with 8 bases left in between. The V gene's germline CDR1 is SGHVS and CDR2 FNYEAQ. The DNA of the CDR3 is TGTGCCAGCAGCTTAGTAGGGGGAAACACCGGGGAGCTGTTTTTT. Residues: CASSLVGGNTGELFF.

This clone was counted a single time. The chain joins TRBV28 to TRBJ2-7; 7 nucleotides match TRBD1. The CDR3 contains 16 residues. CDR1 MDHEN and CDR2 SYDVKM come from the germline V gene. After removal of 2 bases from V and 5 bases from J, the junction contained 12 bases not matched to a gene. The chain's CDR3 is CASSLRMTGRTHEQYF. CDR3 in DNA: TGTGCCAGCAGTTTACGGATGACAGGGAGAACCCACGAGCAGTACTTC.

The CDR3 bases are TGTGCCAGCACCGCTACTAGCGCCCTAGCCAAAAACATTCAGTACTTC. This gives the protein CASTATSALAKNIQYF. This chain links TRBV11-2 with TRBJ2-4, with 7 positions matching TRBD2. The CDR3 sequence is 16 residues long. After removal of 7 bases from V and 0 bases from J, the junction contained 9 bases not matched to a gene. In germline, CDR1 is SGHAT, CDR2 FQNNGV.

The gene calls are TRBV18 and TRBJ1-6; unclear D gene. Deletions cut 3 bases from V and 8 bases from J, with 8 bases between. The length of the CDR3 is 13 residues. Germline V gene lookup returns CDR1 KGHSH and CDR2 LQKENI. CDR3 sequence (DNA): TGTGCCAGCTCACCTCCTATCGATTCACCCCTCCACTTT. It encodes CASSPPIDSPLHF.

The chain carries TRBV14 and TRBJ2-7; D not certain. CDR3 length equals 14 residues. Germline loops: CDR1 SGHDN, CDR2 FVKESK. V was pared by 10 bases and J by 5 bases, with 21 bases between. CDR3 DNA sequence: TGTGCCACGCCCGAGGAGTGTGTTCCTGACGAGCAGTACTTC. Protein product: CATPEECVPDEQYF.

This clone was seen just once. The chain employs TRBV7-2 and TRBJ1-5; tentatively, D is TRBD1 (5 bases). The CDR3 covers 14 residues. With 6 bases removed from V and 0 bases from J, the gap between germline ends came to 9 bases. Germline CDR1 and CDR2: SGHTA and FQGNSA. The CDR3 DNA is TGTGCCAGCAGTGGGGCTTATAGCAATCAGCCCCAGCATTTT. Amino acid sequence: CASSGAYSNQPQHF.

The chain has TRBV19 and TRBJ2-1; 10 bases map to TRBD1. From germline, CDR1 is LNHDA and CDR2 SQIVND (reference sequence). The CDR3 has 15 amino acids. The J segment lost 5 bases and the V segment lost 8 bases, leaving 9 bases of the junction unmatched. The CDR3 loop is CASCPGQGINNEQFF. DNA for the CDR3: TGTGCCAGTTGTCCGGGACAGGGGATCAACAATGAGCAGTTCTTC.

This clone has only one observation. The chain recombines TRBV6-4 with TRBJ2-3; tentative D call: TRBD2 (6 bases). Per germline, CDR1 MRHNA and CDR2 SNTAGT. The CDR3 consists of 15 residues. Between the trimmed V and J ends, which lost 2 bases and 3 bases, there was a span of 12 bases. The CDR3 spells CASSDRGLETDTQYF. CDR3 bases: TGTGCCAGCAGTGACCGGGGGTTGGAAACAGATACGCAGTATTTT.

The chain recombines TRBV5-1 with TRBJ2-7; tentatively, D is TRBD2 (6 bases). The V end lost 4 bases, the J end lost 1 base, and 12 bases lay between the germline ends. The germline V gene has CDR1 SGHRS and CDR2 YFSETQ. This CDR3 has 14 amino acids. The CDR3: CASSVGTPSYEQYF. DNA of the CDR3: TGCGCCAGCAGCGTCGGGACTCCTTCCTACGAGCAGTACTTC.

In its sample, this clone was seen many times. This chain joins TRBV5-6 and TRBJ2-1; D is uncertain. Trimming removed 2 bases from V and 2 bases from J, with 11 bases in between. CDR3 length equals 15 residues. From germline, CDR1 is SGHDT and CDR2 YYEEEE. CDR3 sequence reads: CASSFFGPAYNEQFF. The CDR3 DNA reads as TGTGCCAGCAGCTTTTTTGGGCCGGCCTACAATGAGCAGTTCTTC.

This rearrangement joins TRBV5-1 to TRBJ2-2, with 8 bases matching TRBD2. The germline CDR1 and CDR2 sequences are SGHRS and YFSETQ. V lost 2 bases and J lost 6; bases outside the gene matches: 0. The CDR3 consists of 13 residues. In nucleotides, the CDR3 is TGCGCCAGCAGCTTCGGGAGGGCCGGGGAGCTGTTTTTT. The encoded protein is CASSFGRAGELFF. Filled out from reference TRBV5-1 and TRBJ2-2, the complete variable domain reads KAGVTQTPRYLIKTRGQQVTLSCSPISGHRSVSWYQQTPGQGLQFLFEYFSETQRNKGNFPGRFSGRQFSNSRSEMNVSTLELGDSALYLCASSFGRAGELFFGEGSRLTVL.

This chain uses TRBV28 with TRBJ1-2, with D possibly matching TRBD1 (6 bases). The CDR3 has 14 amino acids. The germline V gene encodes CDR1 MDHEN and CDR2 SYDVKM. The ends were cut back, 8 bases at V and 5 bases at J, with 18 bases in the middle. CDR3 sequence: CASGRGEGGYGYTF. CDR3 DNA: TGTGCCAGCGGACGCGGGGAGGGGGGGTATGGCTACACCTTC.

The J gene is TRBJ2-1, the V gene TRBV5-6; 8 nucleotides line up with TRBD2. Trimming cost V 4 bases and J 3 bases; bases outside gene matches: 6. The CDR3 is 15 amino acids. The V gene's germline CDR1 is SGHDT and CDR2 YYEEEE. CDR3 protein: CASSRRGAGYNEQFF. The CDR3 DNA reads TGTGCCAGCAGCAGGCGGGGGGCGGGCTACAATGAGCAGTTCTTC.

This sequence joins TRBV27 and TRBJ2-7; D possibly corresponds to TRBD1 (6 bases). Germline V gene sequence: CDR1 MNHEY, CDR2 SMNVEV (reference sequence). V was pared by 5 bases and J by 3 bases, with 14 bases between. The CDR3 length is 14 residues. The CDR3 DNA reads as TGTGCCAGCAGTCCGGGGACAATTTTCTACGAGCAGTACTTC. Its protein is CASSPGTIFYEQYF.

This clone was recorded a few times. The chain employs TRBV6-4 and TRBJ1-6; 7 bases line up with TRBD1. CDR1 MRHNA and CDR2 SNTAGT come from the germline V gene. The ends lost 5 bases at V and 10 bases at J; junction bases unmatched: 5. The CDR3 is 13 residues long. DNA of the CDR3: TGTGCCAGCAGTAGTAACAGGGGCTCACCCCTCCACTTT. Encoded protein: CASSSNRGSPLHF.

The chain employs TRBV27 and TRBJ2-1, with 12 bases lining up with TRBD2. Germline trimming cut 8 bases from V and 8 bases from J; bases unmatched to any gene: 25. The CDR3 length is 20 residues. Germline V gene lookup returns CDR1 MNHEY and CDR2 SMNVEV (reference sequence). The CDR3 spells CASSRGLGRRTSGAIDEQFF. The CDR3 nucleotides are TGTGCCAGCTCCCGAGGGCTCGGCAGGCGGACTAGCGGGGCCATCGATGAGCAGTTCTTC.

CDR3 sequence: CASSLEQGSLSEQYF. CDR3 DNA: TGCGCCAGCAGCCTGGAACAGGGATCTCTTAGCGAGCAGTACTTC. V is TRBV5-1 and J is TRBJ2-7; maybe TRBD1 (6 bases). The CDR3 is 15 amino acids. V dropped 4 bases and J dropped 6 bases, with 20 bases sitting between them. Looked up from germline, CDR1 is SGHRS and CDR2 is YFSETQ. Full variable domain (rest looked up from reference TRBV5-1 and TRBJ2-7): KAGVTQTPRYLIKTRGQQVTLSCSPISGHRSVSWYQQTPGQGLQFLFEYFSETQRNKGNFPGRFSGRQFSNSRSEMNVSTLELGDSALYLCASSLEQGSLSEQYFGPGTRLTVT.

This clone has a handful of counts. The chain has TRBV5-4 and TRBJ2-5; 10 bases match TRBD2. Per the germline V gene, CDR1 is SGHNT and CDR2 is YYREEE (reference sequence). The CDR3 extends over 17 amino acids. J gave up 5 bases and V 3 bases, and 13 bases lay outside the gene matches. The CDR3 region is CASSSDRTSGSKETQYF. The CDR3, as DNA: TGTGCCAGCAGCTCGGACCGGACTAGCGGATCAAAGGAGACCCAGTACTTC.

This chain links TRBV19 with TRBJ1-5, with a tentative D call TRBD1 (5 bases). The CDR3 contains 16 residues. Germline CDR1 is LNHDA and CDR2 is SQIVND (reference sequence). V lost 4 bases and J lost 1, with 14 bases in between. CDR3 coding DNA: TGTGCCAGTAGTAGGGGGGGGACTATCAGCAATCAGCCCCAGCATTTT. As protein: CASSRGGTISNQPQHF.

This clone was observed once. The chain links TRBV7-8 to TRBJ2-7; 7 bases fit TRBD2. With 5 bases clipped from V and 4 bases from J, the junction kept 8 bases outside the gene matches. CDR1 is SGHVS and CDR2 is FQNEAQ in the germline V gene. This CDR3 is 14 amino acids long. CDR3 residues: CASSPGTTSYEQYF. DNA for the CDR3: TGTGCCAGCAGCCCCGGGACTACGAGTTACGAGCAGTACTTC.

The chain recombines TRBV4-1 with TRBJ1-4; no reliable D call. CDR3 size: 15 residues. Trimming cost V 3 bases and J 1 base, with 9 bases left between them. From germline, CDR1 is MGHRA and CDR2 YSYEKL. CDR3 sequence reads: CASSQGGGTNEKLFF. The CDR3 nucleotides read TGCGCCAGCAGCCAGGGAGGTGGAACTAATGAAAAACTGTTTTTT.

The chain's CDR3 is CASSIQGSQPQHF. CDR3 DNA sequence: TGTGCCAGTAGTATCCAGGGGAGTCAGCCCCAGCATTTT. The chain recombines TRBV19 with TRBJ1-5; perhaps TRBD1 as D (6 bases). This CDR3 has 13 amino acids. V lost 3 bases and J 6 bases, leaving 9 bases between the germline ends. The germline CDR1 and CDR2 sequences are LNHDA and SQIVND (reference sequence).

This chain joins TRBV5-5 and TRBJ1-1; D is perhaps TRBD1 (6 bases). The CDR3 consists of 14 residues. V lost 3 bases and J 4 bases, leaving 13 bases between the germline ends. Germline V gene sequence: CDR1 SGHKS, CDR2 YYEKEE (reference sequence). The CDR3: CASSSNTGFTEAFF. Written as DNA, the CDR3 is TGTGCCAGCAGCTCGAATACAGGGTTCACTGAAGCTTTCTTT.

The CDR3: CASSRDRASETQYF. The CDR3 nucleotides read TGTGCCAGCTCACGGGACAGGGCATCAGAGACCCAGTACTTC. The V and J genes are TRBV18 and TRBJ2-5; 9 nucleotides align to TRBD1. This CDR3 is built from 14 residues. The germline gives CDR1 KGHSH, CDR2 LQKENI. J gave up 4 bases and V 4 bases, and 4 bases lay outside the gene matches.